Shown below are 3 T cell receptor beta chains from a single sample sequenced in a study of T-cell reconstitution after alpha-beta-depleted transplantation in children. The TCRbeta library was prepared with unique molecular identifiers. TCRdb re-analysed the PCR reads in MiXCR, keeping a single row per CDR3 protein. The sample yields some 500,000 distinct CDR3 sequences, around a third seen once. Sample: PBMCs from the stem cell graft donor, taken from the stem cell graft. These receptors were obtained from a human donor who donated a stem cell graft to a child with aplastic anemia.

The rearrangement joins TRBV7-9 to TRBJ1-1; TRBD1 is a possible D gene (6 bases). This CDR3 spans 12 amino acids. The germline CDR1 and CDR2 sequences are SEHNR and FQNEAQ (reference sequence). The V end lost 5 bases, the J end lost 12 bases, and 16 bases lay between the germline ends. The CDR3 reads CASSQLGQTPFF. The CDR3, as DNA: TGTGCCAGCAGCCAACTCGGACAGACACCTTTCTTT.

The rearrangement uses TRBV30 and TRBJ2-3, with no clear D. CDR1 is GTSNPN and CDR2 is SVGIG in the germline V gene (reference sequence). Trimming took off 0 bases at V and 2 bases at J, with 3 bases between the two ends. The CDR3 totals 12 residues. CDR3 in DNA: TGTGCCTGGAGTGTACTCACAGATACGCAGTATTTT. Translated: CAWSVLTDTQYF.

The CDR3 coding sequence is TGTGCCAGCAGTTTAGGAAGATTGGTGCGGGAGGGCCGGGAGACCCAGTACTTC. Translation gives CASSLGRLVREGRETQYF. The chain has TRBV12-3 or TRBV12-4 and TRBJ2-5, with TRBD2 identical over 9 bases. The V segment lost 1 base and the J segment 5 bases; nucleotides outside the gene matches: 14. The CDR3 consists of 18 residues.